This entry lists 5 T cell receptor beta chains sequenced from one sample in a study of T cell clonality in common variable immunodeficiency. Study-wide findings and caveats: Fewer deletions and N-nucleotide insertions were reportedly seen in common variable immunodeficiency TCR beta sequences.

These TCRs are of unknown antigen specificity. Here immunoSEQ multiplex PCR was the method, and the copy in TCRdb shows in-frame clones only, minus some. Reported are about 42,000 clones, none seen only once; the ten largest carry under 6.5%. The sequencing sample was made of peripheral blood mononuclear cells. Receptor source: a human donor with common variable immunodeficiency.

This clone was recorded at least ten times. The read ends 3 residues early relative to the CDR3; the germline J gene fills the gap. The rearrangement uses TRBV2 and TRBJ2-5, with TRBD2 matching 11 bases. The CDR3 is made up of 17 amino acids. V shed 4 bases and J 2 bases; nucleotides not matched to a gene: 9. Germline V CDR1 and CDR2: SNHLY, FYNNEI. The CDR3 DNA, read in part, is TGTGCCAGCAGTGTCGGTACTAGCGGGAGTTGGCAAGAGACC. This gives the protein CASSVGTSGSWQET. The full CDR3 protein is CASSVGTSGSWQETQYF.

This clone has at least ten counts. The read ends 3 residues early relative to the CDR3; the germline J gene fills the gap. The chain recombines TRBV18 with TRBJ2-3; 11 nucleotides match TRBD2. The germline gives CDR1 KGHSH, CDR2 LQKENI. This CDR3 region has 14 residues. V shed 6 bases and J 4 bases; nucleotides not matched to a gene: 3. The CDR3: CASSGTSGSDTQYF. The part of the CDR3 DNA that was read is TGTGCCAGCTCCGGGACTAGCGGATCAGATACG.

Worth noting for this clone: The read terminates 3 residues before the CDR3 end, so the remaining end is supplied by the germline J gene. V usage is TRBV20-1 and J usage is TRBJ2-1, with TRBD2 matching over 7 bases. V was pared by 1 base and J by 7 bases, with 7 bases of the junction left unmatched. Looked up from germline, CDR1 is DFQATT and CDR2 is SNEGSKA (reference sequence). The CDR3 has 14 amino acids. The CDR3: CSARVTGTTNEQFF. Partial CDR3 DNA: TGCAGTGCTAGAGTCACCGGGACTACGAATGAG.

At least ten counts were recorded for this clone. The read terminates 3 residues ahead of where the CDR3 ends, so the germline J gene completes it. The chain has TRBV20-1 and TRBJ1-1; TRBD1 is a possible D gene (5 bases). Germline V lookup: CDR1 DFQATT, CDR2 SNEGSKA (reference sequence). The V gene lost 0 bases and the J gene lost 0 bases, with 11 bases spanning the gap. This CDR3 spans 15 amino acids. CDR3 DNA (partial): TGCAGTGCTAGAGAGGGGCCCTGGATGAACACTGAA. Translating it yields CSAREGPWMNTE. The entire CDR3 sequence reads CSAREGPWMNTEAFF.

This clone was observed a few times. Read coverage stops 3 residues before the CDR3 terminus; the germline J gene supplies the remainder. The chain has TRBV20-1 and TRBJ1-6; 8 nucleotides line up with TRBD1. With 1 base clipped from V and 7 bases from J, the junction kept 6 bases outside the gene matches. The CDR3 has 15 amino acids. CDR1 and CDR2 (germline): DFQATT, SNEGSKA (reference sequence). The CDR3 bases that were read are TGCAGTGCTAGAGCTCCGGGACAGGACAATTCACCC. Encoded protein: CSARAPGQDNSP. The full CDR3 protein reads CSARAPGQDNSPLHF.